These T cell receptor beta chains were read from a single sample in a study of blood T cell repertoires in COVID-19. Measured with immunoSEQ multiplex PCR; TCRdb has only the in-frame clones, and not every one. The sample consists of a few hundred thousand clones, over 75% of them appearing once. The source material was PBMCs or T cells enriched from blood (not recorded which). The receptors originated from a woman in her thirties who had recovered from COVID-19. Both conserved end residues are part of each CDR3. D genes are given only for firm matches.

d_gene: NA
v_gene: TRBV4-2
j_gene: TRBJ1-5
CDR3nt: TGTGCCAGCAGCCAGCCGTCAGGGGATAGCAATCAGCCCCAGCATTTT
CDR3aa: CASSQPSGDSNQPQHF

d_gene: NA
v_gene: TRBV11-2
j_gene: TRBJ1-1
CDR3nt: TGTGCCAGCAGCGCCAGGTACGGTGACACTGAAGCTTTCTTT
CDR3aa: CASSARYGDTEAFF

d_gene: TRBD1
v_gene: TRBV29-1
j_gene: TRBJ1-1
CDR3nt: TGCAGCGTTGAGGACAGGCGGACTGAAGCTTTCTTT
CDR3aa: CSVEDRRTEAFF

d_gene: TRBD1
v_gene: TRBV7-2
j_gene: TRBJ1-2
CDR3nt: TGTGCCAGCAGCATTGACAGGGGGTATAGCTATGGCTACACCTTC
CDR3aa: CASSIDRGYSYGYTF

d_gene: TRBD1
v_gene: TRBV12-5
j_gene: TRBJ1-5
CDR3nt: TGTGCTAGTGGAACCGGGACAGGGGGAACCATAAATCAGCCCCAGCATTTT
CDR3aa: CASGTGTGGTINQPQHF

d_gene: TRBD2
v_gene: TRBV2
j_gene: TRBJ2-3
CDR3nt: TGTGCCAGCAGTGAAGGTGCTAGCGGGACCACAGATACGCAGTATTTT
CDR3aa: CASSEGASGTTDTQYF

d_gene: NA
v_gene: TRBV3-1/TRBV3-2
j_gene: TRBJ2-1
CDR3nt: TGTGCCAGCAGCCAAGGGGCCCACAGGGTACTGTACAATGAGCAGTTCTTC
CDR3aa: CASSQGAHRVLYNEQFF

d_gene: TRBD1
v_gene: TRBV29-1
j_gene: TRBJ1-1
CDR3nt: TGCAGCGTTGGGGACAGGGGGTCGGGCACTGAAGCTTTCTTT
CDR3aa: CSVGDRGSGTEAFF

d_gene: TRBD1
v_gene: TRBV6-2/TRBV6-3
j_gene: TRBJ2-3
CDR3nt: TGTGCCAGCAGTAACCAGGGACAGGGTGCGGGTACGCAGTATTTT
CDR3aa: CASSNQGQGAGTQYF

d_gene: TRBD1
v_gene: TRBV19
j_gene: TRBJ1-4
CDR3nt: TGTGCCAGTAGTATAGTCCTGACAGGGTCGGGCGAAAAACTGTTTTTT
CDR3aa: CASSIVLTGSGEKLFF

d_gene: TRBD1
v_gene: TRBV5-1
j_gene: TRBJ1-1
CDR3nt: TGCGCCAGCAGCTTTGACACCCGACAGGGGGCGGACACTGAAGCTTTCTTT
CDR3aa: CASSFDTRQGADTEAFF